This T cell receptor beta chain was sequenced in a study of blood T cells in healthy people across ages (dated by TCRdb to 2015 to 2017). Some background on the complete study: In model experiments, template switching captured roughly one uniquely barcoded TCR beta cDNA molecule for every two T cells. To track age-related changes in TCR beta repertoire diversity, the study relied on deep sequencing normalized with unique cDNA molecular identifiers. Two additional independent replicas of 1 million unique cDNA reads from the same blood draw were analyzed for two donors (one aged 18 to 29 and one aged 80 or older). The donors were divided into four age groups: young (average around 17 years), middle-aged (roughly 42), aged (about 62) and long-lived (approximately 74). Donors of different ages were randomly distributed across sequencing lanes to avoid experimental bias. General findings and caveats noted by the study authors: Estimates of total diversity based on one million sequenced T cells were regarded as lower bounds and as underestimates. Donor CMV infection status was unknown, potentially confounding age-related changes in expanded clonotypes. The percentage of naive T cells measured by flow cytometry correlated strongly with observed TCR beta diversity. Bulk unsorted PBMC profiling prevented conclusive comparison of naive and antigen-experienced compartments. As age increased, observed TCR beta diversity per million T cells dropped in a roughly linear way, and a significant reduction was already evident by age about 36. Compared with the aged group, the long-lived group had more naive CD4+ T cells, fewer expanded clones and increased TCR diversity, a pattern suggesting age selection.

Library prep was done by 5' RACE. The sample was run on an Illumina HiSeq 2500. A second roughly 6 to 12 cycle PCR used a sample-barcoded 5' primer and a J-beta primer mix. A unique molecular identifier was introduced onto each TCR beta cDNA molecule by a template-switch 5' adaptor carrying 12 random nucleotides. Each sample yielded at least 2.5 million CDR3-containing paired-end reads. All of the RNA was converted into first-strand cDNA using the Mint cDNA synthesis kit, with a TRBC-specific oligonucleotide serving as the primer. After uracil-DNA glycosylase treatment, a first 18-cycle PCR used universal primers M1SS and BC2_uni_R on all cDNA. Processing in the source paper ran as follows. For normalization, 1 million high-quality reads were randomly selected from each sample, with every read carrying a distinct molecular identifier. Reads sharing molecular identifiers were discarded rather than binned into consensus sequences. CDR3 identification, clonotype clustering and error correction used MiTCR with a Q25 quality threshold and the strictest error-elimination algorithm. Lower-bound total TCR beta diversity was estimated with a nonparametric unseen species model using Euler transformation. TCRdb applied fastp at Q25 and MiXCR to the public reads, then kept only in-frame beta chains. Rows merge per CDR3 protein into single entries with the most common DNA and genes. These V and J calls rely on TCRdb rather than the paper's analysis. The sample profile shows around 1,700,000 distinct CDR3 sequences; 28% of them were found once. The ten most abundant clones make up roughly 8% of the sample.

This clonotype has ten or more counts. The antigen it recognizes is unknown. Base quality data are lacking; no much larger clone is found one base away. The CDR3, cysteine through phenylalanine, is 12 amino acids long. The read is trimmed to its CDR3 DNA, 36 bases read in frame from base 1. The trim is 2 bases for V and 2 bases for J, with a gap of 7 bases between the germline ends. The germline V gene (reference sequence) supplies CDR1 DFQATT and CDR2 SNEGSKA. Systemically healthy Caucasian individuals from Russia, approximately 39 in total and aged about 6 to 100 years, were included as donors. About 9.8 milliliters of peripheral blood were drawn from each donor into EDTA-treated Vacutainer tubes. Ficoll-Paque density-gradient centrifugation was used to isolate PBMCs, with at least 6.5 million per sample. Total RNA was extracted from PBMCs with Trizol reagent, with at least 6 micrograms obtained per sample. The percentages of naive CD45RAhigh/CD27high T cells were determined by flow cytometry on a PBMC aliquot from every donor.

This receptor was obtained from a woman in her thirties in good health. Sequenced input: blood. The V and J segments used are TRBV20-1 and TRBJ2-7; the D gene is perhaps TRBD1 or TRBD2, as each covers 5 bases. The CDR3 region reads CSARPGPYEQYF. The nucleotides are TGCAGTGCTAGACCGGGACCCTACGAGCAGTACTTC.